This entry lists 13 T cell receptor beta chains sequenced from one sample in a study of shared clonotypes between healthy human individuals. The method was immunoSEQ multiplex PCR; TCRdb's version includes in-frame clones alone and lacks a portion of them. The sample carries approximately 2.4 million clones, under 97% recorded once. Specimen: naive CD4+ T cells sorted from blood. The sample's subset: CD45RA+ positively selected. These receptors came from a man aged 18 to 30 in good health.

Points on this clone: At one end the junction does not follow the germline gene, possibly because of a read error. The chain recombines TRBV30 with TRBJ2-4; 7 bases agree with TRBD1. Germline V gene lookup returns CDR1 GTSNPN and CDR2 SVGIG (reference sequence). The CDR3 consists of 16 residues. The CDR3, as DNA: TGCGCGTCGGAGGACAGGCCTCTACTAGCCAAAAACATTCAGTACTTC. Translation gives CASEDRPLLAKNIQYF.

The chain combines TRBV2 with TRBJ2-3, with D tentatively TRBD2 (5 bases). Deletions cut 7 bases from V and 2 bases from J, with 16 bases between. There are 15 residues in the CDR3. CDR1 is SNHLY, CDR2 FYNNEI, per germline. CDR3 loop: CASTGLSGNTDTQYF. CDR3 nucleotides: TGTGCCAGCACCGGGTTAAGCGGTAACACAGATACGCAGTATTTT.

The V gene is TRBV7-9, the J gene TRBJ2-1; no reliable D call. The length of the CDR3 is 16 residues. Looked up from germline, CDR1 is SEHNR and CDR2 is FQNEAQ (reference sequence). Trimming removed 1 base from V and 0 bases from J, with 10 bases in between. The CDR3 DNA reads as TGTGCCAGCAGCTTAGTCGAACGTAGCTCCTACAATGAGCAGTTCTTC. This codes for CASSLVERSSYNEQFF.

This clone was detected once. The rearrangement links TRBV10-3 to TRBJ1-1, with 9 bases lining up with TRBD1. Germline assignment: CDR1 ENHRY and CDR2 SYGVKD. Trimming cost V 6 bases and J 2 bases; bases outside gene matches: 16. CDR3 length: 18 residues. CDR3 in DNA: TGTGCCATCAGCTCCACCGGGACAGGGAGTTTAGGCAACACTGAAGCTTTCTTT. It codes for CAISSTGTGSLGNTEAFF.

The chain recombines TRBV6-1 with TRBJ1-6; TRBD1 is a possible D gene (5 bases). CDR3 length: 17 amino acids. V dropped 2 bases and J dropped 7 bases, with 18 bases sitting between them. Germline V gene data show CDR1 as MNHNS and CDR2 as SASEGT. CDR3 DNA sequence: TGTGCCAGCAGTGAACTTATATCAGGGAGTCTAAATTCACCCCTCCACTTT. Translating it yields CASSELISGSLNSPLHF.

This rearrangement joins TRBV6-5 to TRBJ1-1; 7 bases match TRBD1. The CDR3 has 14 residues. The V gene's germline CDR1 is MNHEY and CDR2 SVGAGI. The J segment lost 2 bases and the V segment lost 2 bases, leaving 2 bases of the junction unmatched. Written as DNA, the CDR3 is TGTGCCAGCAGTTACGGGACAGACAACACTGAAGCTTTCTTT. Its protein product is CASSYGTDNTEAFF.

CDR3 region: CASNDRGSGYTF. In nucleotides, the CDR3 is TGTGCCAGCAACGACAGGGGGTCTGGCTACACCTTC. The chain links TRBV6-1 to TRBJ1-2; 9 nucleotides line up with TRBD1. V was clipped by 7 bases and J by 7 bases; unmatched bases: 4. This CDR3 has 12 residues. CDR1 and CDR2 (germline): MNHNS, SASEGT.

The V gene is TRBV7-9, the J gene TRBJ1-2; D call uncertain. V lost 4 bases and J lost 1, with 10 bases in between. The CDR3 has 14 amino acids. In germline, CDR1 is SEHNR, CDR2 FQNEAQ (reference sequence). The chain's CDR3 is CASSWAGDNYGYTF. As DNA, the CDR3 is TGTGCCAGCAGCTGGGCGGGAGATAACTATGGCTACACCTTC.

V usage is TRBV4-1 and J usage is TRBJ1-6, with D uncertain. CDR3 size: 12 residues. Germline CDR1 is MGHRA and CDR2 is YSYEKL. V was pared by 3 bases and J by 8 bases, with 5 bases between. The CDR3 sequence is CASSHGYSPLHF. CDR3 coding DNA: TGCGCCAGCAGCCACGGCTATTCACCCCTCCACTTT.

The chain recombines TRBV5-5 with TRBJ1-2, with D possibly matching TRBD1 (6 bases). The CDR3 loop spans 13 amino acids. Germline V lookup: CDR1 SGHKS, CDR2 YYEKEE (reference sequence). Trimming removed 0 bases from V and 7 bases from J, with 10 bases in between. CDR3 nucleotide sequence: TGTGCCAGCAGCTTGGTCACAGGGAGTGGCTACACCTTC. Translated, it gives CASSLVTGSGYTF.

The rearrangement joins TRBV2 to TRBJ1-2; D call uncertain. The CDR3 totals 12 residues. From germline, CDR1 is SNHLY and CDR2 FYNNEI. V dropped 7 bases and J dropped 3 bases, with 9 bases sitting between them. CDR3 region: CASIPEDYGYTF. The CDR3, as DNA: TGTGCCAGCATCCCCGAAGACTATGGCTACACCTTC.

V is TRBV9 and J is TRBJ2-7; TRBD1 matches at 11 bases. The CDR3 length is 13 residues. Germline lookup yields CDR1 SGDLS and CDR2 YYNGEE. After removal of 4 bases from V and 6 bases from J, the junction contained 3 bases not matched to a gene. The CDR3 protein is CASSSGTGGEQYF. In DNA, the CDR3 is TGTGCCAGCAGCTCGGGGACAGGGGGCGAGCAGTACTTC. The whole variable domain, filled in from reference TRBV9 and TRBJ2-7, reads DSGVTQTPKHLITATGQRVTLRCSPRSGDLSVYWYQQSLDQGLQFLIQYYNGEERAKGNILERFSAQQFPDLHSELNLSSLELGDSALYFCASSSGTGGEQYFGPGTRLTVT.

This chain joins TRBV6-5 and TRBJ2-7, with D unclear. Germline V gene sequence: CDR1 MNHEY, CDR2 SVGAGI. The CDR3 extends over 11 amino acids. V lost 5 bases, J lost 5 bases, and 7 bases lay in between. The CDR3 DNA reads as TGTGCCAGCAGTGCCCACCACGAGCAGTACTTC. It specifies CASSAHHEQYF.